This entry lists 30 T cell receptor beta chains sequenced from one sample in a study of vaccination and CD4 T cells after COVID-19. These receptors are not linked to any known antigen. Stated treatment: roughly ten-day PBMC culture with coronavirus spike peptide pools or control peptides (ViraFEST assay). Sequencing of cultured CD4+ T cell DNA used the Oncomine TCR Beta short-read assay. MiXCR, run by TCRdb on the PCR reads, gives a single entry per CDR3 protein. The sample has about 8,900 distinct CDR3 sequences, around 60% seen once. What was sequenced was CD4+ T cells from blood, cultured in vitro. These receptors all stem from a human donor who had recovered from COVID-19.

The chain is built from TRBV7-2 and TRBJ2-3; unclear D gene. Trimming took 4 bases from V and 6 from J, leaving 11 bases between them. This CDR3 region has 13 residues. The germline CDR1 and CDR2 sequences are SGHTA and FQGNSA. The CDR3 nucleotides read TGTGCCAGCAGCTCCGGACCCTTCGATACGCAGTATTTT. Its translation: CASSSGPFDTQYF.

This chain uses TRBV11-3 with TRBJ2-2, with 7 bases aligning to TRBD1. The CDR3 consists of 16 residues. Germline values: CDR1 SGHNT, CDR2 YENEEA. Trimming removed 5 bases from V and 5 bases from J; junction bases left unmatched: 11. Written as DNA, the CDR3 is TGTGCCAGCAGCGTATCAACAGGGGTGGATACCGGGGAGCTGTTTTTT. Protein: CASSVSTGVDTGELFF.

The table lists this clonotype with a count of one. This rearrangement joins TRBV27 to TRBJ2-4, with D tentatively TRBD2 (5 bases). V was shortened by 8 bases and J by 1 base, with 18 bases between the two germline ends. Germline assignment: CDR1 MNHEY and CDR2 SMNVEV (reference sequence). There are 16 residues in the CDR3. CDR3 loop: CASRGLAAGAKNIQYF. CDR3 nucleotide sequence: TGTGCCAGCCGGGGTTTGGCGGCCGGGGCCAAAAACATTCAGTACTTC.

The V and J genes are TRBV6-1 and TRBJ1-1, with TRBD1 matching over 7 bases. CDR1 is MNHNS and CDR2 is SASEGT in the germline V gene. V shed 4 bases and J 2 bases; nucleotides not matched to a gene: 4. The CDR3 covers 14 residues. CDR3 amino acids: CASSVTGLNTEAFF. CDR3 DNA: TGTGCCAGCAGTGTGACAGGGCTTAACACTGAAGCTTTCTTT.

CDR3 loop: CASRSTGDQETQYF. Written as DNA, the CDR3 is TGTGCCAGCAGATCGACAGGCGACCAAGAGACCCAGTACTTC. V and J are TRBV6-1 and TRBJ2-5; possible D gene TRBD1, 6 bases. Trimming pared 6 bases from V and 0 bases from J, leaving 11 bases between. The germline CDR1 and CDR2 sequences are MNHNS and SASEGT. The CDR3 is made up of 14 amino acids.

The chain combines TRBV10-3 with TRBJ2-7; D is possibly TRBD1 or TRBD2 (7 bases each). The CDR3 extends over 15 amino acids. V lost 4 bases to trimming and J lost 2 bases, with 15 bases between them. Germline V gives CDR1 ENHRY, CDR2 SYGVKD. The chain's CDR3 is CAISGGGDRAYEQYF. The CDR3 region has the DNA TGTGCCATCAGTGGCGGGGGAGACAGGGCCTACGAGCAGTACTTC.

The CDR3 coding sequence is TGCAGTGCTAGCTACCGGGACAGGAGGGGGACCCAGTACTTC. It is translated as CSASYRDRRGTQYF. The genes are TRBV20-1 and TRBJ2-5, with TRBD1 matching 8 bases. The CDR3 is 14 residues long. V gave up 3 bases and J gave up 7 bases; unmatched junction bases: 10. In germline, CDR1 is DFQATT, CDR2 SNEGSKA (reference sequence).

The J gene is TRBJ1-6, the V gene TRBV6-2 or TRBV6-3, with 9 bases identical to TRBD1. This CDR3 comprises 16 residues. Unmatched junction bases numbered 18, after V lost 5 bases and J lost 16 bases. From germline, CDR1 is MNHEY and CDR2 SVGEGT. The CDR3 loop reads CASSQQQGAGGPGLHF. The CDR3 coding sequence is TGTGCCAGCAGTCAACAACAGGGGGCCGGGGGACCGGGGCTCCACTTT.

This clonotype has a handful of counts. J is TRBJ2-7 and V is TRBV20-1; D possibly corresponds to TRBD2 (6 bases). The CDR3 consists of 12 residues. Germline V CDR1 and CDR2: DFQATT, SNEGSKA (reference sequence). The ends were cut back, 6 bases at V and 0 bases at J, with 9 bases in the middle. This CDR3 reads CSARDSSYEQYF. The CDR3, as DNA: TGCAGTGCAAGGGACTCCTCCTACGAGCAGTACTTC.

V gene TRBV20-1 combines with J gene TRBJ2-5, with TRBD2 as a possible D gene (5 bases). CDR3 length equals 16 residues. Germline V CDR1 and CDR2: DFQATT, SNEGSKA (reference sequence). V lost 3 bases and J lost 5, with 22 bases in between. The CDR3 DNA is TGCAGTGCTAGCCACTGGGCCCGGAGGAGTTTCGAGACCCAGTACTTC. It is translated as CSASHWARRSFETQYF.

The chain joins TRBV6-1 to TRBJ1-5; TRBD1 aligns across 7 bases. CDR1 is MNHNS, CDR2 SASEGT, per germline. The CDR3 is 18 amino acids. The junction had 16 bases not matched to a gene; V was cut back by 6 bases and J by 2 bases. In DNA form, the CDR3 reads TGTGCCAGCAGAATACGACAGGGTGTATCTTTGCGCAATCAGCCCCAGCATTTT. Its protein product is CASRIRQGVSLRNQPQHF.

The chain couples TRBV4-1 to TRBJ1-3; 9 nucleotides agree with TRBD1. Germline V gene data show CDR1 as MGHRA and CDR2 as YSYEKL. Trimming took 3 bases from V and 3 from J; bases not matched to a gene: 9. The CDR3 contains 17 residues. CDR3 sequence (DNA): TGCGCCAGCAGCCAGGAATCACAGGGGGCTTATGGAAACACCATATATTTT. It is translated as CASSQESQGAYGNTIYF.

The rearrangement links TRBV20-1 to TRBJ1-5; D might be TRBD1 (5 bases). The CDR3 has 12 residues. V lost 6 bases, J lost 5 bases, and 11 bases lay in between. CDR1 is DFQATT, CDR2 SNEGSKA, per germline (reference sequence). The CDR3 DNA reads as TGCAGTGCCAGGCGGGGGGATCAGCCCCAGCATTTT. Translation: CSARRGDQPQHF.

V usage is TRBV6-1 and J usage is TRBJ2-3; D not certain. From germline, CDR1 is MNHNS and CDR2 SASEGT. The V end lost 5 bases, the J end lost 0 bases, and 6 bases lay between the germline ends. This CDR3 has 13 amino acids. Here the CDR3 reads CASSTASTDTQYF. For the CDR3, the DNA is TGTGCCAGCAGTACGGCTAGCACAGATACGCAGTATTTT.

This chain uses TRBV20-1 with TRBJ1-1; D remains unclear. The CDR3 runs to 14 residues. Trimming shortened V by 8 bases and J by 1 base, and 17 bases separated the two germline ends. From germline, CDR1 is DFQATT and CDR2 SNEGSKA (reference sequence). CDR3 sequence: CSTAPHAENTEAFF. In nucleotides, the CDR3 is TGCAGTACAGCACCACATGCAGAGAACACTGAAGCTTTCTTT.

The CDR3 loop is CSAADRAYYGYTF. The CDR3 nucleotides are TGCAGTGCGGCGGACAGGGCATACTATGGCTACACCTTC. The chain is built from TRBV20-1 and TRBJ1-2, with TRBD1 matching 8 bases. This CDR3 is 13 amino acids long. J was trimmed by 3 bases and V by 6 bases; bases with no gene match: 6. In germline, CDR1 is DFQATT, CDR2 SNEGSKA (reference sequence).

The chain has TRBV6-2 or TRBV6-3 and TRBJ2-4; 12 nucleotides match TRBD1. The V segment lost 2 bases and the J segment 9 bases; nucleotides outside the gene matches: 8. This CDR3 comprises 16 residues. CDR1 is MNHEY, CDR2 SVGEGT, per germline. The CDR3 DNA is TGTGCCAGCAGTTACAGAGGGACAGGGGGCCGAGGCATTCAGTACTTC. Translated, it gives CASSYRGTGGRGIQYF.

The chain employs TRBV7-9 and TRBJ2-5, with 10 bases matching TRBD2. CDR3 length: 17 residues. With V trimmed by 4 bases and J by 1 base, 9 bases remained unmatched. Per the germline V gene, CDR1 is SEHNR and CDR2 is FQNEAQ (reference sequence). CDR3 amino acids: CASSWHPGLAVQETQYF. As DNA, the CDR3 is TGTGCCAGCAGCTGGCACCCCGGACTAGCGGTCCAAGAGACCCAGTACTTC.

The chain links TRBV21-1 to TRBJ2-7. TRBV21-1 is labeled a pseudogene. The CDR3 runs to 11 residues. CDR3: CASSATPEQYF. CDR3 in DNA: TGTGCCAGCAGCGCGACCCCGGAGCAGTACTTC.

In this sample, this clonotype turned up once. The CDR3 DNA is TGTGCCTGGAGTGGTGGCCCCGAGTATGGCTACACCTTC. This codes for CAWSGGPEYGYTF. The chain has TRBV30 and TRBJ1-2; D is undetermined. Germline V gives CDR1 GTSNPN, CDR2 SVGIG (reference sequence). The CDR3 consists of 13 residues. V gave up 1 base and J gave up 5 bases, with 11 bases separating them.

For the CDR3, the DNA is TGCAGTGCTAGGGATTCTGGGGCCAACGTCCTGACTTTC. Its protein is CSARDSGANVLTF. This chain joins TRBV20-1 and TRBJ2-6; no firm D call. Germline values: CDR1 DFQATT, CDR2 SNEGSKA (reference sequence). This CDR3 region has 13 residues. V gave up 3 bases and J gave up 1 base, with 4 bases separating them.

This clonotype has more than one count but fewer than ten. V usage is TRBV7-3 and J usage is TRBJ2-5, with unresolved D. Germline CDR1 SGHTA, CDR2 FQGTGA. Between the trimmed V and J ends, which lost 2 bases and 2 bases, there was a span of 9 bases. The CDR3 has 14 residues. The CDR3 DNA reads as TGTGCCAGCAGCTTATTTGCGGTACAAGAGACCCAGTACTTC. Translation: CASSLFAVQETQYF.

In its sample, this clonotype was seen a few times. The rearrangement uses TRBV11-2 and TRBJ1-1; D may be TRBD1 (5 bases). V was cut by 0 bases and J by 4 bases, with 9 bases left in between. The CDR3 is made up of 14 amino acids. Per germline, CDR1 SGHAT and CDR2 FQNNGV. CDR3 amino acids: CASSLDAGGTEAFF. The CDR3 coding sequence is TGTGCCAGCAGCTTAGATGCCGGGGGCACTGAAGCTTTCTTT.

The rearrangement links TRBV11-2 to TRBJ1-1; possibly TRBD1 for D (6 bases). V gave up 2 bases and J gave up 11 bases, with 15 bases separating them. Germline V CDR1 and CDR2: SGHAT, FQNNGV. The length of the CDR3 is 13 residues. CDR3 DNA: TGTGCCAGCAGCTTAATCGGGGGGCGAAACGCTTTCTTT. Translation: CASSLIGGRNAFF.

The chain carries TRBV7-8 and TRBJ2-5; 10 bases agree with TRBD2. Germline CDR1 SGHVS, CDR2 FQNEAQ. Trimming cost V 5 bases and J 9 bases; bases outside gene matches: 15. The CDR3 has 16 residues. The CDR3 DNA follows: TGTGCCAGCAGCCCCTGGACTAGCGGCAGTCCGGGGTCCCAGTACTTC. Translated: CASSPWTSGSPGSQYF. Filled out from reference TRBV7-8 and TRBJ2-5, the complete variable domain reads GAGVSQSPRYKVAKRGQDVALRCDPISGHVSLFWYQQALGQGPEFLTYFQNEAQLDKSGLPSDRFFAERPEGSVSTLKIQRTQQEDSAVYLCASSPWTSGSPGSQYFGPGTRLLVL.

The chain employs TRBV24-1 and TRBJ1-1; a possible D gene is TRBD1 (5 bases). The germline CDR1 and CDR2 sequences are KGHDR and SFDVKD. The CDR3 is 15 residues long. The V and J ends lost 7 bases and 4 bases respectively, with 18 bases between them. In DNA, the CDR3 is TGTGCCACCAGGGGGGGGGACGGCATGGGCACTGAAGCTTTCTTT. This encodes CATRGGDGMGTEAFF.

The table lists this clonotype with a few counts. The rearrangement joins TRBV28 to TRBJ1-5; D remains ambiguous. Germline V CDR1 and CDR2: MDHEN, SYDVKM. V lost 2 bases, J lost 6 bases, and 8 bases lay in between. The CDR3 runs 13 residues. CDR3: CASSLRVSQPQHF. The CDR3, as DNA: TGTGCCAGCAGTTTAAGGGTATCTCAGCCCCAGCATTTT. Full variable domain (remainder filled in from reference TRBV28 and TRBJ1-5): DVKVTQSSRYLVKRTGEKVFLECVQDMDHENMFWYRQDPGLGLRLIYFSYDVKMKEKGDIPEGYSVSREKKERFSLILESASTNQTSMYLCASSLRVSQPQHFGDGTRLSIL.

The chain employs TRBV27 and TRBJ1-2, with 9 bases identical to TRBD1. Germline lookup yields CDR1 MNHEY and CDR2 SMNVEV (reference sequence). The CDR3 extends over 17 amino acids. Germline trimming cut 5 bases from V and 6 bases from J; bases unmatched to any gene: 16. Here the CDR3 DNA reads TGTGCCAGCAGTCCTACTATAGGGACAGGGTGGCTTGATGGCTACACCTTC. Encoded protein: CASSPTIGTGWLDGYTF.

The V and J genes are TRBV24-1 and TRBJ2-3; D gene ambiguous. From germline, CDR1 is KGHDR and CDR2 SFDVKD. The CDR3 covers 13 residues. V lost 7 bases and J lost 5, with 12 bases in between. The CDR3 here is CATSPHGQDTQYF. CDR3 DNA: TGTGCCACCAGCCCCCATGGTCAAGATACGCAGTATTTT.

V is TRBV19 and J is TRBJ1-4, with D possibly being TRBD1 (5 bases). This CDR3 region has 13 residues. The germline CDR1 and CDR2 sequences are LNHDA and SQIVND (reference sequence). With 5 bases removed from V and 4 bases from J, the gap between germline ends came to 8 bases. In DNA form, the CDR3 reads TGTGCCAGTAGTCCCCAGGGTAATGAAAAACTGTTTTTT. Translation gives CASSPQGNEKLFF.